This T cell receptor beta chain was obtained from a study of blood T cells in healthy people across ages. A second roughly 6 to 11 cycle PCR used barcoded and J-beta primers. TCRdb independently ran MiXCR on the 5' RACE reads; one entry per CDR3 protein. The sample records about 720,000 distinct CDR3 sequences, 25% being singletons. Trimming took 2 bases from V and 4 from J; bases not matched to a gene: 6. There are 16 residues in the CDR3. Total RNA, at least 5 micrograms per sample, was extracted from PBMCs. These data were also reused for a study on T cells of mothers and their children.

This TCR was sampled from a boy younger than 18 in good health. The V and J genes are TRBV12-3 or TRBV12-4 and TRBJ2-3, with TRBD2 identical over 10 bases. Source material: blood. CDR3 amino acids: CASSLTSGIIPDTQYF. In DNA form, the CDR3 reads TGTGCCAGCAGTTTAACTAGCGGGATTATCCCAGATACGCAGTATTTT.